This TCR beta chain was captured in a study of blood T cell repertoires in COVID-19. Overall study: The United States, Italy and Spain supplied acute and convalescent COVID-19 samples.

Participants, roughly 18 to 90 years old, spanned under 25 US areas. Which cohort a participant joined came from the clinical history participants gave. As originally analysed: For nucleated cells, counts were estimated from reference gene primer amplification. Clones were read by immunoSEQ multiplex PCR, and TCRdb kept only the in-frame ones, dropping some. The DNA was the basis for D and trimming; V, J and clone size are from that table. There are some 330,000 clones in the sample; around 86% occur only once, and 5% to 6% lies in the top ten. This sequence originates from a woman between 45 and 65 years old who had recovered from COVID-19. Material for sequencing was PBMCs or T cells enriched from blood (not recorded which).

The CDR3 DNA is TGTGCCAGCAGCGCACTAAGCTATGGCTACACCTTC. Translating it yields CASSALSYGYTF. The chain employs TRBV5-4 and TRBJ1-2; D uncertain. V lost 4 bases and J 4 bases, leaving 8 bases between the germline ends. There are 12 residues in the CDR3. The germline CDR1 and CDR2 sequences are SGHNT and YYREEE (reference sequence).